One T cell receptor beta chain is described in this entry. The antigen remains unidentified. The record originates from a study of cytomegalovirus exposure and HLA in healthy donors. Regarding the study as a whole: Investigators reported 150 to 200 TCR beta chains as tied to cytomegalovirus. Later work associated 16,951 TCR beta sequences with HLA alleles at 0.05 false discovery rate.

The ends were cut back, 11 bases at V and 1 base at J, with 14 bases in the middle. This CDR3 contains 13 residues. Germline CDR1 reads MDHEN; CDR2 reads SYDVKM. PCR primers comprised 60 Vbeta and 13 Jbeta primers. Profiled with immunoSEQ multiplex PCR; TCRdb holds only in-frame clones, not every one. There are about 180,000 clones in the sample; 75% to 85% occur only once, and more than 0.95% lies in the top ten. Sequenced material: PBMCs. This receptor was taken from a girl aged 2 to 10 in good health and CMV-seropositive. The chain combines TRBV28 with TRBJ1-2; TRBD1 might be the D (5 bases). CDR3 nucleotide sequence: TGTGCCGTCGACCCCCAGGGTAACTATGGCTACACCTTC. This sequence encodes CAVDPQGNYGYTF.